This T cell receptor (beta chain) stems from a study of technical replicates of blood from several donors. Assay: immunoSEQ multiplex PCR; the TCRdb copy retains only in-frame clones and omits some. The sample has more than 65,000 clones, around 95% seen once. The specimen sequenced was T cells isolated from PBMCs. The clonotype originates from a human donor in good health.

The CDR3 spells CASSSSVLLYNEQFF. The DNA for the CDR3 is TGTGCCAGCAGCTCCTCGGTCCTCCTCTACAATGAGCAGTTCTTC. The chain uses TRBV7-9 and TRBJ2-1; D gene unclear. In germline, CDR1 is SEHNR, CDR2 FQNEAQ (reference sequence). The V and J ends lost 4 bases and 3 bases respectively, with 13 bases between them. This CDR3 contains 15 residues.